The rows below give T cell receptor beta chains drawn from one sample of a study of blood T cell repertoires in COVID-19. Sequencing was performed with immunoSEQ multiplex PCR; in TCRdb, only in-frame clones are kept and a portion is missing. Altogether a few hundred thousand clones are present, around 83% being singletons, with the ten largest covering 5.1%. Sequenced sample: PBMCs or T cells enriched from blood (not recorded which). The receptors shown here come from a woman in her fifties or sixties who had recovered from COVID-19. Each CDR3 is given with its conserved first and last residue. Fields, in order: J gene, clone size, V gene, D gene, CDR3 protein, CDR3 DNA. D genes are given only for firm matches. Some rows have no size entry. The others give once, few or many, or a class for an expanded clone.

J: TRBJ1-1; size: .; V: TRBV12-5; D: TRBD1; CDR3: CASGLATGGTGAEAFF; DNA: TGTGCTAGTGGTTTGGCTACAGGGGGCACGGGCGCTGAAGCTTTCTTT
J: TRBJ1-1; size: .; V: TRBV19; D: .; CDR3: CASSVRTNTEAFF; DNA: TGTGCCAGTAGTGTCAGAACGAACACTGAAGCTTTCTTT
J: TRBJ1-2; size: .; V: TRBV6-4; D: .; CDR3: CATSYGPNYGYTF; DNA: TGTGCCACCAGTTATGGGCCTAACTATGGCTACACCTTC
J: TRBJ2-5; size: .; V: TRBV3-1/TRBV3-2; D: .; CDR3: CASSQHRDSKETQYF; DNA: TGTGCCAGCAGCCAACATCGAGATAGCAAAGAGACCCAGTACTTC
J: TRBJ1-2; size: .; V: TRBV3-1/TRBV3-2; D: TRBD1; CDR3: CASSQGQGYGYTF; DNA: TGTGCCAGCAGCCAAGGACAGGGATATGGCTACACCTTC
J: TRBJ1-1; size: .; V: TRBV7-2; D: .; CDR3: CASSSTGRNTEAFF; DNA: TGTGCCAGCAGCTCGACAGGCCGTAACACTGAAGCTTTCTTT
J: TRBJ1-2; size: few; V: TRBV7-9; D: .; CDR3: CASSLTDTKRGYTF; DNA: TGTGCCAGCAGCTTAACGGACACCAAGCGAGGCTACACCTTC
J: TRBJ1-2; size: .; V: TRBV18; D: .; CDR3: CASSPGQSYGYTF; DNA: TGTGCCAGCTCACCTGGACAGTCCTATGGCTACACCTTC
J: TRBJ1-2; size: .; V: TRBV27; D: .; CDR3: CASGGFGYGYTF; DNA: TGTGCAAGTGGAGGGTTTGGCTATGGCTACACCTTC
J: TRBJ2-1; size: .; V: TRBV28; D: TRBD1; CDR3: CASAGTGRNEQFF; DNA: TGTGCCAGCGCTGGGACAGGGAGAAATGAGCAGTTCTTC
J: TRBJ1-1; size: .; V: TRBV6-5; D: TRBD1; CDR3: CASSPQTGSGTEAFF; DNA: TGTGCCAGCAGTCCCCAGACAGGGTCGGGCACTGAAGCTTTCTTT
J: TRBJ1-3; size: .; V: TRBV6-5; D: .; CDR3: CASGMTPSSGNTIYF; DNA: TGTGCCAGCGGTATGACACCAAGCTCTGGAAACACCATATATTTT
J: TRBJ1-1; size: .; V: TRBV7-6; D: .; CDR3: CASSSYTNTEAFF; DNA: TGTGCCAGCAGTTCATATACAAACACTGAAGCTTTCTTT
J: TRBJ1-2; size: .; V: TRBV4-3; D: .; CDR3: CASSQDWESDSRNYGYTF; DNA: TGCGCCAGCAGCCAAGATTGGGAGTCGGACAGCAGGAACTATGGCTACACCTTC
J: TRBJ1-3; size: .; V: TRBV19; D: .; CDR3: CASSMGHNSGNTIYF; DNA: TGTGCCAGTAGTATGGGGCACAACTCTGGAAACACCATATATTTT
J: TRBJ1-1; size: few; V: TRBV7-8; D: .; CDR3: CASSGRAGAMNTEAFF; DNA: TGTGCCAGCAGCGGACGCGCGGGGGCAATGAACACTGAAGCTTTCTTT
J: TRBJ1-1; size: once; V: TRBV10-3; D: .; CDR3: CAISGTVNTEAFF; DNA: TGTGCCATCAGTGGAACGGTGAACACTGAAGCTTTCTTT
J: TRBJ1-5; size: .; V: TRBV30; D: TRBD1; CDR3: CAWSAGTGGNQPQHF; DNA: TGTGCCTGGAGTGCCGGGACAGGGGGCAATCAGCCCCAGCATTTT
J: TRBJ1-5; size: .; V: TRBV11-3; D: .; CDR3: CASSLGAPDGPQHF; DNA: TGTGCCAGCAGCTTAGGGGCCCCCGACGGGCCCCAGCATTTT
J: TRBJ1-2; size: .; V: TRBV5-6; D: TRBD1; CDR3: CASSLTGAHYGYTF; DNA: TGTGCCAGCAGCTTAACAGGGGCACACTATGGCTACACCTTC
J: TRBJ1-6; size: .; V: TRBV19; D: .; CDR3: CASSISSGLLDSPLHF; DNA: TGTGCCAGTAGTATTAGTTCAGGCCTTTTGGATTCACCCCTCCACTTT
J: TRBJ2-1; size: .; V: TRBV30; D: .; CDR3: CAWTGVPNEQFF; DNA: TGTGCCTGGACAGGGGTTCCCAATGAGCAGTTCTTC
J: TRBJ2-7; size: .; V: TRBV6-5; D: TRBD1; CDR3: CASSYSYRGLYEQYF; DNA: TGTGCCAGCAGTTACTCCTACAGGGGGCTATACGAGCAGTACTTC
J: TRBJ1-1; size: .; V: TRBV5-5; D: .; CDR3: CASSLQGPSEAFF; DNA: TGTGCCAGCAGCTTGCAGGGGCCGTCTGAAGCTTTCTTT
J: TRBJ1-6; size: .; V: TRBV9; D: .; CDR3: CASSVEGPPLHF; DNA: TGTGCCAGCAGCGTCGAGGGTCCACCCCTCCACTTT
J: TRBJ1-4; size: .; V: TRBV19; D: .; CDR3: CASIRSNLATNEKLFF; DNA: TGTGCCAGTATAAGGAGCAATCTAGCAACTAATGAAAAACTGTTTTTT
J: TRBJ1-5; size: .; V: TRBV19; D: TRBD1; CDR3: CASSMDRVDQPQHF; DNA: TGTGCCAGTAGTATGGACAGGGTGGATCAGCCCCAGCATTTT
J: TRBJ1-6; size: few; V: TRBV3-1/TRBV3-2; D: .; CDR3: CASSPRTSETLHF; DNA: TGTGCCAGCAGCCCGCGGACATCGGAGACCCTCCACTTT
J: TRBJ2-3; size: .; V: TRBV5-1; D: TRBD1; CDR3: CASSLAGQGMSPGDTQYF; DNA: TGCGCCAGCAGCTTGGCCGGACAGGGGATGAGTCCGGGAGATACGCAGTATTTT
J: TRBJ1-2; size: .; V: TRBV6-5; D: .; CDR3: CASSYSKQGRGAGYTF; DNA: TGTGCCAGCAGTTACTCGAAACAGGGACGAGGGGCTGGCTACACCTTC
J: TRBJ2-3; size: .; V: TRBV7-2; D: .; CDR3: CASSPLRGGDTQYF; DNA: TGTGCCAGCAGCCCTCTCAGGGGCGGCGATACGCAGTATTTT
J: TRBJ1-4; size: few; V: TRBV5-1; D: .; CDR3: CASSLQGISNEKLFF; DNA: TGCGCCAGCAGCTTACAGGGAATATCTAATGAAAAACTGTTTTTT